The entry that follows covers one TCR beta chain sequence. The antigen remains undetermined. The method was immunoSEQ multiplex PCR; TCRdb's version includes in-frame clones alone and lacks a portion of them. This repertoire shows around 120,000 clones, 88% found once; its top ten account for under 20%. The data stem from a study of T cell responses to AZD1222 COVID-19 vaccine. The study's findings and limits: Repertoire sampling happened only post peak T cell response. Regions 160-218 and 743-854 held dominance among vaccine-associated CD4 TCRs, which spanned spike.

The ends lost 7 bases at V and 6 bases at J; junction bases unmatched: 9. The CDR3 is 14 amino acids. CDR1 and CDR2 (germline): SGHRS, YFSETQ. V gene TRBV5-1 combines with J gene TRBJ2-7; TRBD1 aligns across 11 bases. Material: peripheral blood, obtained on day 0 of MenACWY control vaccination. This clonotype was sampled from an adult in good health. The CDR3 loop reads CASEGQGAVSEQYF. In nucleotides, the CDR3 is TGCGCCAGCGAAGGACAGGGGGCGGTCTCCGAGCAGTACTTC.